Presented here are 12 T cell receptor beta chains from one specimen sequenced in a study of blood T cell repertoires in COVID-19. Libraries were prepared by immunoSEQ multiplex PCR; TCRdb keeps only in-frame clonotypes and omits some of them. This table holds 150,000 or so clones, less than 90% found once. Sample: PBMCs or T cells enriched from blood (not recorded which). The receptors here all came from a woman in her forties or fifties who had recovered from COVID-19.

The V gene is TRBV9, the J gene TRBJ2-4, with a possible D match to TRBD2 (7 bases). Germline CDR1 SGDLS, CDR2 YYNGEE. The V end lost 0 bases, the J end lost 6 bases, and 22 bases lay between the germline ends. The CDR3 runs to 18 residues. The CDR3 protein is CASSVGDGGGGRLNIQYF. The CDR3 region has the DNA TGTGCCAGCAGCGTAGGAGACGGAGGGGGGGGCCGACTAAACATTCAGTACTTC.

V gene TRBV6-2 or TRBV6-3 combines with J gene TRBJ1-2; no clear D. The CDR3 length is 12 residues. The germline gives CDR1 MNHEY, CDR2 SVGEGT. Trimming pared 5 bases from V and 3 bases from J, leaving 7 bases between. Here the CDR3 DNA reads TGTGCCAGCAGTCGGACTGACTATGGCTACACCTTC. This codes for CASSRTDYGYTF.

This chain uses TRBV18 with TRBJ2-2; D possibly corresponds to TRBD2 (7 bases). The germline gives CDR1 KGHSH, CDR2 LQKENI. Trimming stripped 2 bases from V and 2 bases from J, with 9 bases between. This CDR3 comprises 15 residues. CDR3 protein: CASSPTGGNTGELFF. The CDR3 DNA is TGTGCCAGCTCACCAACGGGGGGCAACACCGGGGAGCTGTTTTTT.

This rearrangement joins TRBV18 to TRBJ1-1, with a possible D match to TRBD1 (6 bases). The germline V and J ends were trimmed by 2 bases and 1 base, with 17 bases remaining between them. The CDR3 length is 17 residues. Per germline, CDR1 KGHSH and CDR2 LQKENI. Written as DNA, the CDR3 is TGTGCCAGCTCACCAACAGGCGAGGACAGAACGAACACTGAAGCTTTCTTT. Translating gives CASSPTGEDRTNTEAFF.

CDR3 sequence (DNA): TGTGCCAGCACTTCGCCGGGACAGGGGTTATTCAACGAGCAGTACTTC. Translation: CASTSPGQGLFNEQYF. J is TRBJ2-7 and V is TRBV28; 10 bases map to TRBD1. V was clipped by 7 bases and J by 5 bases; unmatched bases: 14. The CDR3 contains 16 residues. Germline-derived CDR1 and CDR2 are MDHEN and SYDVKM.

This clone has only one observation. The chain links TRBV20-1 to TRBJ2-5, with D uncertain. V lost 5 bases and J lost 5, with 9 bases in between. The CDR3 spans 11 residues. The germline CDR1 and CDR2 sequences are DFQATT and SNEGSKA (reference sequence). The CDR3 region has the DNA TGCAGTGCTTCAAGCCCGGAGACCCAGTACTTC. Protein: CSASSPETQYF.

The J gene is TRBJ2-2, the V gene TRBV4-2; 8 nucleotides line up with TRBD2. Per the germline V gene, CDR1 is LGHNA and CDR2 is YNFKEQ. V lost 0 bases, J lost 3 bases, and 9 bases stayed unmatched. The CDR3 spans 18 residues. CDR3 nucleotides: TGTGCCAGCAGCCAAGATCTAAGGAGCGGGAGTGACACCGGGGAGCTGTTTTTT. Protein: CASSQDLRSGSDTGELFF.

The rearrangement joins TRBV12-5 to TRBJ2-5; D possibly corresponds to TRBD1 (6 bases). The CDR3 spans 13 residues. Germline lookup yields CDR1 LGHNT and CDR2 FRNRAP. The V and J ends lost 6 bases and 5 bases respectively, with 13 bases between them. CDR3 protein: CASGAGDMETQYF. The CDR3 DNA reads as TGTGCTAGTGGCGCAGGGGATATGGAGACCCAGTACTTC.

The rearrangement links TRBV3-1 (or the pseudogene TRBV3-2) to TRBJ2-7; tentatively, D is TRBD1 (6 bases). The CDR3 is 12 residues long. Germline CDR1 is LGHDT and CDR2 is YNNKEL (reference sequence). V lost 6 bases, J lost 6 bases, and 12 bases lay in between. DNA of the CDR3: TGTGCCAGCAGGATACAGGGAAGCGAGCAGTACTTC. Translating gives CASRIQGSEQYF.

V is TRBV27 and J is TRBJ1-2; D is uncertain. The CDR3 runs 13 residues. Germline V lookup: CDR1 MNHEY, CDR2 SMNVEV (reference sequence). Trimming cost V 0 bases and J 8 bases, with 10 bases left between them. The CDR3 region is CASSLSPTRGYTF. CDR3 bases: TGTGCCAGCAGTTTATCCCCGACACGCGGCTACACCTTC.

The chain links TRBV18 to TRBJ1-3; TRBD1 matches 8 bases. V was clipped by 3 bases and J by 2 bases; unmatched bases: 3. CDR3 length equals 15 residues. Per germline, CDR1 KGHSH and CDR2 LQKENI. The CDR3 loop reads CASSPRDRTGNTIYF. CDR3 coding DNA: TGTGCCAGCTCACCCCGGGACAGGACTGGAAACACCATATATTTT.

This chain joins TRBV27 and TRBJ2-1; 11 positions agree with TRBD2. There are 17 residues in the CDR3. The germline V gene encodes CDR1 MNHEY and CDR2 SMNVEV (reference sequence). The V segment lost 5 bases and the J segment 4 bases; nucleotides outside the gene matches: 10. Here the CDR3 reads CASSPRLAGTLYNEQFF. CDR3 DNA: TGTGCCAGCAGTCCACGACTAGCGGGGACCCTTTACAATGAGCAGTTCTTC.